This T cell receptor beta chain emerged from a study of T cells in Graves' hyperthyroidism and ophthalmopathy. Study-wide results and caveats: A model built on 13 V-J features separated ophthalmopathy from stable hyperthyroidism.

CDR3 length: 16 residues. CDR1 MDHEN and CDR2 SYDVKM come from the germline V gene. V lost 5 bases and J lost 2; bases outside the gene matches: 8. Amplification yielded TCR beta CDR3 regions, with RNA transcripts as the source. Initially, a first-round RT-PCR of the TCR CDR3 employed the HTBI primer set. Via MiXCR, TCRdb re-called the multiplex PCR reads, giving one row per CDR3 protein. The table shows approximately 210,000 distinct CDR3 sequences, with about 15% occurring only once. This clonotype appeared many times. What it binds is unknown. Exclusion followed for patients with uncontrolled infection, other autoimmune disease, pregnancy or lactation. Each diagnosis was grounded in clinical symptoms, serum thyroxine and TRAb, thyroid ultrasound, and orbital computed tomography.

The sequencing sample was made of blood. This clonotype originated in a man aged 50 or older with Graves' hyperthyroidism. This chain links TRBV28 with TRBJ1-5; 8 bases line up with TRBD1. Here the CDR3 reads CASSVLQGEGNQPQHF. DNA of the CDR3: TGTGCCAGCAGTGTTCTACAGGGGGAGGGCAATCAGCCCCAGCATTTT.